This paragraph covers one T cell receptor beta chain sequence. This clone's antigen is unknown. No qualities accompany the bases; no much larger clone lies one base away. Healthy HIV-negative adults with no recently reported acute infections or vaccinations were included as donors. All donors were Caucasian adults living in Nashville, Tennessee, USA. Magnetic negative selection was used to enrich CD4+ T cells, after which naive cells were positively selected on CD45RA and the negative fraction became the memory subset. After blood collection by leukapheresis, PBMCs were isolated using Ficoll-Histopaque density gradient centrifugation and then cryopreserved in the vapor phase of liquid nitrogen. Analytical flow cytometry was used to check the purity and quantity of every magnetically sorted T cell population. Genomic DNA was isolated from every sorted fraction and measured by UV absorbance on a Nanodrop 2000c.

This sample was taken from a study of shared clonotypes between healthy human individuals (dated by TCRdb to about 2020). General notes on the study: A few men and two women, aged 18 to 49 years, made up the cohort. For each donor, CD4 naive and CD4 memory were each given three plates, CD8 naive was given two plates, and CD8 memory was given one plate. Blood TCR repertoires of a handful of healthy adults were deeply sequenced to estimate repertoire size and the extent of clonotype sharing between individuals. Different laboratories and diverse techniques were used to prepare libraries and sequence TCR repertoires, to increase sequencing depth and limit assay-specific biases. Each donor's leukapheresis produced roughly between roughly 0.85 and 9 billion PBMCs. Study-wide findings and limitations: The genetic and exposure-history diversity represented was limited by the small number of donors. Naive subsets generally had larger estimated clonotype richness than memory subsets did. Clonotypes shared by all four sorted-subset donors showed higher generation probabilities than non-shared clonotypes. Sharing across a few donors was observed for about 5% of naive CD4, 3% to 3.5% of naive CD8, roughly 2.3% of memory CD4, and around 0.44% of memory CD8 clonotypes. Sampling was limited to blood, and TCR repertoires in tissue likely differ from TCR repertoires in blood. Rarefaction of sorted-subset datasets indicated incomplete sequencing despite the large sequencing depth. Pairwise subsampling indicated that sequencing depth was expected to affect the degree of clonotype sharing among donors.

TCR CDR3 regions were amplified from genomic DNA by multiplex PCR using the deep immunoSEQ assay. Genomic DNA extracted from each cell subset was distributed evenly over all wells of several immunoSEQ 96-well plates, and each plate served as one replicate. For sorted subsets, roughly 0.2 ug genomic DNA, equal to 25,000 to 35,000 T cell genomes, was loaded into each replicate PCR. Purified libraries were quantified with a Qubit 3.0 fluorometer, sized on a Bioanalyzer 2100, and re-quantified with the KAPA Library Quantification kit. A separate single-read 150-cycle Illumina NextSeq 550 flow cell was used to sequence each immunoSEQ 96-well plate. Regarding the original processing steps: Because the immunoSEQ output included only junctional sequences and no quality scores, the filtering could not be the same as the filtering used for full-length reads. Sequences were annotated with PyIR, a Python wrapper for IgBLAST v1.9, and V/J genes and CDR3 were assigned using IMGT germline references. Any read was removed if the V/J assignment was weak (E-value above 1e-6), the CDR3 was missing, or the read contained stop codons, out-of-frame junctions, or ambiguous translated residues. V3J clonotypes were defined as sequences sharing the same inferred V gene, J gene, and CDR3 amino acid sequence. Percentage overlap between repertoires was calculated by dividing the number of shared unique clonotypes by the size of the smaller repertoire. Richness of each repertoire was evaluated using RTK rarefaction, the Chao1 estimator, and Recon v2.1 estimates of unobserved clonotypes. Generation probabilities were computed with OLGA for all TCRbeta clonotypes obtained by the gDNA method from a handful of donors. In its TCRdb copy, this immuneACCESS table keeps in-frame sequences only and misses some clones. Where compared with another copy, unresolved V genes explain less than half of these, and the others have no known cause. Clone size and the V and J calls come from that table; the DNA yielded D and trimming. This sample gives fewer than 3 million clones in total; under 95% of them show up just once. About 0.36% of the sample is held by the ten biggest clonotypes.

The trim is 6 bases for V and 4 bases for J, with a gap of 22 bases between the germline ends. The CDR1 and CDR2 encoded by the germline V gene are MGHRA and YSYEKL. Measured from the cysteine to the phenylalanine, the CDR3 is 17 residues long. The kept DNA is CDR3 alone, 51 bases in frame from the first base. The sequence derives from a man aged 18 to 35 in good health. Some clones in this sample may be carry-over from other donors' samples. This sequence uses TRBV4-1 and TRBJ2-1; the D gene is perhaps TRBD1 or TRBD2, as each covers 7 bases. Sequencing was performed on naive CD4+ T cells from PBMCs. The cell subset or site label on this specimen signifies: CD45RA+ positively selected. The sequenced DNA is TGCGCCAGCAGGCTCAGGGGGGGAGAGTCCGGATACAATGAGCAGTTCTTC. This is translated as CASRLRGGESGYNEQFF.